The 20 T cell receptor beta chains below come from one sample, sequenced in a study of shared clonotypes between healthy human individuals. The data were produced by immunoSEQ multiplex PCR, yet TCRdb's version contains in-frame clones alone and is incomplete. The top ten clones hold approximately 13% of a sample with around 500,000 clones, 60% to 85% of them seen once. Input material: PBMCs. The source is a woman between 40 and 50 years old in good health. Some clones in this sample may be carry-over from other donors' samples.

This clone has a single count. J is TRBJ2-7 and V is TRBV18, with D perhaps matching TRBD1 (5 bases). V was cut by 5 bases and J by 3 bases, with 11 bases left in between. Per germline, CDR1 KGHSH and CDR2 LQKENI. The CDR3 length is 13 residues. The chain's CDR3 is CASSARVDYEQYF. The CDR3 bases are TGTGCCAGCTCAGCCAGGGTGGACTACGAGCAGTACTTC.

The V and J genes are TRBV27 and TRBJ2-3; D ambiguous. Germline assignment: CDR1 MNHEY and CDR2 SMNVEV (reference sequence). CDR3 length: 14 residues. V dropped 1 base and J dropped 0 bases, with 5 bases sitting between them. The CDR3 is CASSLLDSTDTQYF. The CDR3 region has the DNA TGTGCCAGCAGTTTATTGGACAGCACAGATACGCAGTATTTT.

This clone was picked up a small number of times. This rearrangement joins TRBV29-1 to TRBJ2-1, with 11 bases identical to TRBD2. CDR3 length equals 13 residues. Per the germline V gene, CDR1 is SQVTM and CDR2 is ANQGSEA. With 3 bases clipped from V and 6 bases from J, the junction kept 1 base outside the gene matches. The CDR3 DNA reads TGCAGCGTTGACGGGACTAGCGGCAATGAGCAGTTCTTC. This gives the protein CSVDGTSGNEQFF.

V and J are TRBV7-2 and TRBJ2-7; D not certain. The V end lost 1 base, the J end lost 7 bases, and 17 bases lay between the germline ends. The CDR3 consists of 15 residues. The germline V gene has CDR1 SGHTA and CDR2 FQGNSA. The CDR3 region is CASSLDVTPNREQYF. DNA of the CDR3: TGTGCCAGCAGCTTAGATGTGACCCCTAATCGGGAGCAGTACTTC.

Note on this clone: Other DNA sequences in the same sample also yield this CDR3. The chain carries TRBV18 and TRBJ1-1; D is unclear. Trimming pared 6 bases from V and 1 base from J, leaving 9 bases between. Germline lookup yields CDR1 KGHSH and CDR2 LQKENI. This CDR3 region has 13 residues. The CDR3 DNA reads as TGTGCCAGCTCCCCATGGCAGAACACTGAAGCTTTCTTT. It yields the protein CASSPWQNTEAFF.

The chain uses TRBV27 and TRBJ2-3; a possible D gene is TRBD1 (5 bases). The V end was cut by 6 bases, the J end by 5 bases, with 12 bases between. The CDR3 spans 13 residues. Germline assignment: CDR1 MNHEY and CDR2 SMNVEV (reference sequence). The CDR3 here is CASSQRDRDTQYF. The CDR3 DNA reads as TGTGCCAGCAGCCAGAGAGACAGAGATACGCAGTATTTT.

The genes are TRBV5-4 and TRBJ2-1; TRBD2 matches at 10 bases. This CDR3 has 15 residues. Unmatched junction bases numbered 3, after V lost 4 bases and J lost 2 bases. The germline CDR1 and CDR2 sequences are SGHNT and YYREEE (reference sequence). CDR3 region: CASSIGLAAYNEQFF. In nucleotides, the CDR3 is TGTGCCAGCAGCATAGGACTAGCGGCCTACAATGAGCAGTTCTTC.

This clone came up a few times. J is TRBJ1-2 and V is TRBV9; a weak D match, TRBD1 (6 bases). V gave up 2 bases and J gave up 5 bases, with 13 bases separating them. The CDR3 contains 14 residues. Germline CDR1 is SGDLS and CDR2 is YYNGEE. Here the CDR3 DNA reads TGTGCCAGCAGCGTCGGGTGGGGGGCATATGGCTACACCTTC. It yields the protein CASSVGWGAYGYTF.

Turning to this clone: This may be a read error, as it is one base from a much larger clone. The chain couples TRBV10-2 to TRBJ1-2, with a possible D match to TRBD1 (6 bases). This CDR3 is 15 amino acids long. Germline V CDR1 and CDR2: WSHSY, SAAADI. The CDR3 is CASSESTGTSYGCTF. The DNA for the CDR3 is TGCGCCAGCAGTGAGTCGACAGGAACCAGCTATGGCTGCACCTTC.

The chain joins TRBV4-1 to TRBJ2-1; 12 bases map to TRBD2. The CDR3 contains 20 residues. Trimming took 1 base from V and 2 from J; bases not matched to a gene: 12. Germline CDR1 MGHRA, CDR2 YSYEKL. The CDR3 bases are TGCGCCAGCAGCCAAGTCCGGCCTAGCGGGAGGGCCACGCCCTACAATGAGCAGTTCTTC. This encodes CASSQVRPSGRATPYNEQFF.

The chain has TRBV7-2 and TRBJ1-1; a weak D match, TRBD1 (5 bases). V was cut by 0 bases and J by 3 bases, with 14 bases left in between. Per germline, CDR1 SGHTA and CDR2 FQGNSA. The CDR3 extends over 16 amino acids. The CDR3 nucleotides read TGTGCCAGCAGCTTAGCTGGTCCTTTGGGGGACACTGAAGCTTTCTTT. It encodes CASSLAGPLGDTEAFF.

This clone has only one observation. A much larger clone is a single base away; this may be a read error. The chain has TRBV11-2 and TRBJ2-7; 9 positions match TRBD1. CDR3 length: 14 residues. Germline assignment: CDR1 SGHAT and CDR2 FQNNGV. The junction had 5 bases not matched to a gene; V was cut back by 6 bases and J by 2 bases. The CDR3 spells CASRPGTGTYEQYF. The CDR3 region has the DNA TGTGCCAGCAGACCCGGGACAGGGACCTACGAGCAGTACTTC.

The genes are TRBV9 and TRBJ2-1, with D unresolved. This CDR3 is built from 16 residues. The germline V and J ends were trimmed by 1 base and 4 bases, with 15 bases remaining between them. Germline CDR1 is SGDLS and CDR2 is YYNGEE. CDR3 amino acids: CASSVIQSVRYNEQFF. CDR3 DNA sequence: TGTGCCAGCAGCGTAATCCAGTCAGTTCGGTACAATGAGCAGTTCTTC.

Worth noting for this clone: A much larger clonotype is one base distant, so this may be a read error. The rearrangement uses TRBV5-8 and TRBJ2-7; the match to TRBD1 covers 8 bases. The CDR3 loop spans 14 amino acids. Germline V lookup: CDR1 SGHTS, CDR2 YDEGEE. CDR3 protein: CAGSFQGALFEQYF. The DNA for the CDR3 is TGTGCCGGCAGCTTCCAGGGGGCGTTATTCGAGCAGTACTTC.

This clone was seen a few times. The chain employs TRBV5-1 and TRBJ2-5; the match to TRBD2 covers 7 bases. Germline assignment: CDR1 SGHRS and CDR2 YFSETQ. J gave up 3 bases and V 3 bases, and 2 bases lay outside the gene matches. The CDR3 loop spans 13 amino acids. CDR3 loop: CASSWLAEETQYF. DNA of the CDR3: TGCGCCAGCAGCTGGCTAGCGGAAGAGACCCAGTACTTC.

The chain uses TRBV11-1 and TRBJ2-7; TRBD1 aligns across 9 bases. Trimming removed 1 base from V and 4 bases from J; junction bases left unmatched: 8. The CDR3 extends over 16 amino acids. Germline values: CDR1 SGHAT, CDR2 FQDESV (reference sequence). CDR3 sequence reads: CASSLVVTGGIYEQYF. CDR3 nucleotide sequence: TGTGCCAGCAGCTTAGTGGTGACAGGGGGAATTTACGAGCAGTACTTC.

The CDR3 nucleotides are TGTGCCAGCAGTGCCACGGCCTACGAGCAGTACTTC. The encoded protein is CASSATAYEQYF. The chain is built from TRBV7-3 and TRBJ2-7, with no clear D. Between the trimmed V and J ends, which lost 6 bases and 2 bases, there was a span of 8 bases. Germline lookup yields CDR1 SGHTA and CDR2 FQGTGA. This CDR3 is 12 amino acids long. The entire variable domain, with the rest obtained from reference TRBV7-3 and TRBJ2-7, is as follows: GAGVSQTPSNKVTEKGKYVELRCDPISGHTALYWYRQSLGQGPEFLIYFQGTGAADDSGLPNDRFFAVRPEGSVSTLKIQRTERGDSAVYLCASSATAYEQYFGPGTRLTVT.

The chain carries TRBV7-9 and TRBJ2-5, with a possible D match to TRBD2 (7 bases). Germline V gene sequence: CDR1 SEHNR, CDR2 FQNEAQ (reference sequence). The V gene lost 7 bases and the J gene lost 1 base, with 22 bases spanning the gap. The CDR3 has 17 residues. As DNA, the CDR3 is TGTGCCAGCACCCCCAAAGGGGGGGAGGGCCCCCAAGAGACCCAGTACTTC. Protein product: CASTPKGGEGPQETQYF.

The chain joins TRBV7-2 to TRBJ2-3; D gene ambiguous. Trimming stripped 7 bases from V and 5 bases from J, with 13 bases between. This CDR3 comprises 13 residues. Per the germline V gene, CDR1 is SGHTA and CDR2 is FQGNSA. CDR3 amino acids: CASNNRPGDTQYF. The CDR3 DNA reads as TGTGCCAGCAACAACCGCCCAGGAGATACGCAGTATTTT.

The CDR3 sequence is CASSLLAGVGTGELFF. The CDR3 DNA is TGTGCCAGCAGCCTCCTAGCGGGAGTTGGGACCGGGGAGCTGTTTTTT. The V gene is TRBV6-4, the J gene TRBJ2-2, with 10 bases that match TRBD2. Per germline, CDR1 MRHNA and CDR2 SNTAGT. The CDR3 sequence is 16 residues long. V trimming: 6 bases; J trimming: 5 bases; junction bases outside the gene matches: 9.